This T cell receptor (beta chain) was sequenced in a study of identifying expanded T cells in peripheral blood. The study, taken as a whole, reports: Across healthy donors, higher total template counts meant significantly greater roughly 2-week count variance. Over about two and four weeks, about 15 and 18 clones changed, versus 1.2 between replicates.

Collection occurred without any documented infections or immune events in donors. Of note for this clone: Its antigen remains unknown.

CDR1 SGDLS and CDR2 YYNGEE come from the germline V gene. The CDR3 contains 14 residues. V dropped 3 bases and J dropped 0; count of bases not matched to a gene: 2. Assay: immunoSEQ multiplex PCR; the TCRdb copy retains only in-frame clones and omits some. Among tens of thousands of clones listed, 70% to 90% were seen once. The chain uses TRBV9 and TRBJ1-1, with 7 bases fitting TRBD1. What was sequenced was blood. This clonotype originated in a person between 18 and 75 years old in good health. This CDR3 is CASSATGLNTEAFF. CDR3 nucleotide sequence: TGTGCCAGCAGCGCGACAGGGCTGAACACTGAAGCTTTCTTT.